This T cell receptor (beta chain) appears in the sequencing data of a study of Ad26.COV2.S vaccination and SARS-CoV-2 variants. Study conclusions and caveats: Recipients given vaccine exceeded placebo recipients in spike-specific TCR breadth.

Method: immunoSEQ multiplex PCR; TCRdb's copy keeps in-frame clones and lacks some. The data show roughly 320,000 clones, around 87% seen once. The CDR3 is made up of 14 amino acids. Germline trimming cut 1 base from V and 6 bases from J; bases unmatched to any gene: 7. CDR1 GTSNPN and CDR2 SVGIG come from the germline V gene (reference sequence). In regard to this clone: The antigen is unknown.

As to treatment: roughly 20 received Ad26.COV2.S at low or high dose, single or two shots; several received placebo; per-sample allocation not given. Samples came from day 63 after the first vaccine or placebo injection. The material sequenced was peripheral blood, taken in a trial of Ad26.COV2.S vaccine versus placebo. This chain links TRBV30 with TRBJ2-7, with 9 bases that match TRBD1. This sequence originates from a person aged 18-65 years who received the Ad26.COV2.S COVID-19 vaccine or a placebo. CDR3 sequence: CAWSGGQGYGEQYF. CDR3 bases: TGTGCCTGGAGTGGAGGACAGGGGTATGGCGAGCAGTACTTC.